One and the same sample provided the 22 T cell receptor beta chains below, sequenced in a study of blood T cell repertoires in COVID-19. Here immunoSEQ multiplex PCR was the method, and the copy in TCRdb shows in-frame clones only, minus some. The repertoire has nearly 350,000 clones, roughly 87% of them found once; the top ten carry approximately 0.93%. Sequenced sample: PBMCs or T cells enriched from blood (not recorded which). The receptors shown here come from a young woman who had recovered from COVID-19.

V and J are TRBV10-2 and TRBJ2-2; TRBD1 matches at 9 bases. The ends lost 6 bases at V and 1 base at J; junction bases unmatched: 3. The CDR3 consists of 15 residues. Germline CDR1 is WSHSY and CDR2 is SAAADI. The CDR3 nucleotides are TGCGCCAGCAGACTGGGACAGGGGAACACCGGGGAGCTGTTTTTT. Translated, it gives CASRLGQGNTGELFF.

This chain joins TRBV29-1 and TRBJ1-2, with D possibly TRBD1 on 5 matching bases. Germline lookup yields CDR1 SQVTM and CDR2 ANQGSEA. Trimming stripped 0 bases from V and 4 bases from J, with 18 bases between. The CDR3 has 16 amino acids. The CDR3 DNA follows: TGCAGCGTTGAAGAACGATGGGTAGGGGCCGGCTATGGCTACACCTTC. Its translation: CSVEERWVGAGYGYTF.

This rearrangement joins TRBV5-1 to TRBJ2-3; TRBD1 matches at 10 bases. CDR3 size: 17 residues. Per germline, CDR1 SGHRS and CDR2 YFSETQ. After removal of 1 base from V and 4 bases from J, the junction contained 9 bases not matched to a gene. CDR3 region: CASSLKGTGDVADTQYF. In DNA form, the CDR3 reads TGCGCCAGCAGCTTGAAAGGGACAGGGGATGTTGCAGATACGCAGTATTTT. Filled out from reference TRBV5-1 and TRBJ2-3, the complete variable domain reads KAGVTQTPRYLIKTRGQQVTLSCSPISGHRSVSWYQQTPGQGLQFLFEYFSETQRNKGNFPGRFSGRQFSNSRSEMNVSTLELGDSALYLCASSLKGTGDVADTQYFGPGTRLTVL.

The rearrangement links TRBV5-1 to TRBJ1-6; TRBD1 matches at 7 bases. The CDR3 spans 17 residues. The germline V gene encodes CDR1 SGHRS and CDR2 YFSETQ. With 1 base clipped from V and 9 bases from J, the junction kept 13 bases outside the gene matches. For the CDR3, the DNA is TGCGCCAGCAGCTTGATGGTCCAAGGGGGCATGGGTTCACCCCTCCACTTT. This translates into CASSLMVQGGMGSPLHF.

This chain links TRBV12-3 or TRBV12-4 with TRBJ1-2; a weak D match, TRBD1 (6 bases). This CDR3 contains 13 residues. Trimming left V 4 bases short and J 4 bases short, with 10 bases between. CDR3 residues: CASSSTGSYGYTF. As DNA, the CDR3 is TGTGCCAGCAGTTCTACAGGGAGCTATGGCTACACCTTC.

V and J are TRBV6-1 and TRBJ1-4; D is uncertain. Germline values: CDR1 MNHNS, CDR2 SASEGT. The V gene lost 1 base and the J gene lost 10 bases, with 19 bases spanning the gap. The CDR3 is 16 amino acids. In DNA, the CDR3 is TGTGCCAGCAGTGAAGTACCAGGCTCCCTCGGCAGAAAACTGTTTTTT. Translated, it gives CASSEVPGSLGRKLFF.

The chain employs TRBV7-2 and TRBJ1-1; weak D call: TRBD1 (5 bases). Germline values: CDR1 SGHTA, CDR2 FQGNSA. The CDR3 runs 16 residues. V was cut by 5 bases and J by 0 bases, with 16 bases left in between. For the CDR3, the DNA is TGTGCCAGCAGCCGGTCTCCTCGGGGGGTGAACACTGAAGCTTTCTTT. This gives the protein CASSRSPRGVNTEAFF.

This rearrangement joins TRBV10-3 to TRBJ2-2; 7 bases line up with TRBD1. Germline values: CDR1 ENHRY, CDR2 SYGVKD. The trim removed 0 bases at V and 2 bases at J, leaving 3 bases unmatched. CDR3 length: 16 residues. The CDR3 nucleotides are TGTGCCATCAGTGAGTCAGGGGGCTTAAACACCGGGGAGCTGTTTTTT. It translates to CAISESGGLNTGELFF.

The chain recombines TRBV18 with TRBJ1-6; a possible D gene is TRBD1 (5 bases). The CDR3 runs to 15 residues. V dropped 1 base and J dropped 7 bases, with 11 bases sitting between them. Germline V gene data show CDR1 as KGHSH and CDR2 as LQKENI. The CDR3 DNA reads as TGTGCCAGCTCACCACAGGGGCTTGGGAATTCACCCCTCCACTTT. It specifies CASSPQGLGNSPLHF.

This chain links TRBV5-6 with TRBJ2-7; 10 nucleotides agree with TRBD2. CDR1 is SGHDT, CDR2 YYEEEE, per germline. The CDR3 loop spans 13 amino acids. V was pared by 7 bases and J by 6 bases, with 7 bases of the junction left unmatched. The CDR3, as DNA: TGTGCCAGCCTGAGCGGGGGGGCCGGCGAGCAGTACTTC. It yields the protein CASLSGGAGEQYF.

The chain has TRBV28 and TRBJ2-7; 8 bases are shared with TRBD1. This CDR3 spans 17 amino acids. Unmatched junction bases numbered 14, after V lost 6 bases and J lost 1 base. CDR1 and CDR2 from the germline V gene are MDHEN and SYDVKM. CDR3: CASRPTSDRASSYEQYF. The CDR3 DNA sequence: TGTGCCAGCAGACCTACCTCGGACAGGGCGTCGTCCTACGAGCAGTACTTC. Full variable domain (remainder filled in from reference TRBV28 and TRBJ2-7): DVKVTQSSRYLVKRTGEKVFLECVQDMDHENMFWYRQDPGLGLRLIYFSYDVKMKEKGDIPEGYSVSREKKERFSLILESASTNQTSMYLCASRPTSDRASSYEQYFGPGTRLTVT.

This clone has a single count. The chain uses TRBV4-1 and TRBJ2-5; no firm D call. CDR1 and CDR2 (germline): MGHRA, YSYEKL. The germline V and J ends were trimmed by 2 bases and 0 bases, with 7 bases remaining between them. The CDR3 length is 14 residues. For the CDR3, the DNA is TGCGCCAGCAGCCAAACACAGTACCAAGAGACCCAGTACTTC. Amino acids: CASSQTQYQETQYF.

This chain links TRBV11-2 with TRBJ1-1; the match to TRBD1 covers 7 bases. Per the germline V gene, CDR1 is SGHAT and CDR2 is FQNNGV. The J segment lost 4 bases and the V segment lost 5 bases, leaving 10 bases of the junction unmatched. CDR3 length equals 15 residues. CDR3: CASSANRGRGTEAFF. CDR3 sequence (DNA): TGTGCCAGCAGCGCCAACAGGGGCCGGGGCACTGAAGCTTTCTTT.

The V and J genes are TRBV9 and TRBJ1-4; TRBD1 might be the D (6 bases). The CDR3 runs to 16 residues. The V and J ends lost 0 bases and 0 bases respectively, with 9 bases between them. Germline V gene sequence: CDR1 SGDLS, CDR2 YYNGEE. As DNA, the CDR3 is TGTGCCAGCAGCGTAGCTGGGGGCGCAACTAATGAAAAACTGTTTTTT. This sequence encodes CASSVAGGATNEKLFF.

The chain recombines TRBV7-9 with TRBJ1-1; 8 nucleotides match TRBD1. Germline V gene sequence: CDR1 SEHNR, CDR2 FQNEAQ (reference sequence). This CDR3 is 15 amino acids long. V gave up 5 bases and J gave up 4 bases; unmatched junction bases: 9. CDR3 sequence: CASSLQGQVITEAFF. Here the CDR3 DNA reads TGTGCCAGCAGCCTCCAGGGACAGGTCATCACTGAAGCTTTCTTT.

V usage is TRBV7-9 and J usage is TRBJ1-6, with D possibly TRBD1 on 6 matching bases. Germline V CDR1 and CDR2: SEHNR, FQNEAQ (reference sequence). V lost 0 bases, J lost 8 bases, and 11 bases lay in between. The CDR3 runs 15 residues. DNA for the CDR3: TGTGCCAGCAGCTTAGCAAGCAGGGGCGATTCACCCCTCCACTTT. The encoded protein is CASSLASRGDSPLHF.

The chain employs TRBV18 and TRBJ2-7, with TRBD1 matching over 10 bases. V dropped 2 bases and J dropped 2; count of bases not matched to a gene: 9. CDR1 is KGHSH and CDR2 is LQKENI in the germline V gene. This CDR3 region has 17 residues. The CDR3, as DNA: TGTGCCAGCTCACCAGGACAGGGGGGAGTGAGCGCCTACGAGCAGTACTTC. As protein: CASSPGQGGVSAYEQYF.

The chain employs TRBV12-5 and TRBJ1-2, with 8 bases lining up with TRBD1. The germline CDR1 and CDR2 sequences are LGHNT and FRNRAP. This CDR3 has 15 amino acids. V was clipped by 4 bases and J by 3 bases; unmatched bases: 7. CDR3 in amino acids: CASGSPTGVDYGYTF. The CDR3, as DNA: TGTGCTAGTGGTTCGCCGACAGGGGTCGACTATGGCTACACCTTC.

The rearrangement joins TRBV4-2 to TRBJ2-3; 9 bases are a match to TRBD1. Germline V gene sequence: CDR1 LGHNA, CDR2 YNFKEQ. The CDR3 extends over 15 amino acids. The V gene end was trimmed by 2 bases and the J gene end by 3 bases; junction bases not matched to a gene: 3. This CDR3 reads CASSQPGQGTDTQYF. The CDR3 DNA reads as TGTGCCAGCAGCCAACCGGGACAGGGAACAGATACGCAGTATTTT.

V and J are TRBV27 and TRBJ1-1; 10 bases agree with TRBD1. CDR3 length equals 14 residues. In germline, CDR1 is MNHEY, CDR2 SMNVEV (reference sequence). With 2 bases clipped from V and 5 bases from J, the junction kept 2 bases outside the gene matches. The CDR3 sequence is CASSLGTGVTEAFF. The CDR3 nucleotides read TGTGCCAGCAGTTTAGGGACAGGGGTGACTGAAGCTTTCTTT.

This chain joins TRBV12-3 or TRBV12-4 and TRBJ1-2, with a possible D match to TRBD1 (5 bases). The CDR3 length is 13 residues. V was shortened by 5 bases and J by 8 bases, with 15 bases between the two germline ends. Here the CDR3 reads CASSGDSSGGYTF. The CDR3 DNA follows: TGTGCCAGCAGTGGGGACTCGTCGGGGGGCTACACCTTC.

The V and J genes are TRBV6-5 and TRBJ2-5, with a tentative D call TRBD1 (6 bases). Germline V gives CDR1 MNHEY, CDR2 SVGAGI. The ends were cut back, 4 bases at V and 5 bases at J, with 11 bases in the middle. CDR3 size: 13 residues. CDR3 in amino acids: CASSSRGSETQYF. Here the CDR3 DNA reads TGTGCCAGCAGTTCGAGGGGGTCCGAGACCCAGTACTTC.